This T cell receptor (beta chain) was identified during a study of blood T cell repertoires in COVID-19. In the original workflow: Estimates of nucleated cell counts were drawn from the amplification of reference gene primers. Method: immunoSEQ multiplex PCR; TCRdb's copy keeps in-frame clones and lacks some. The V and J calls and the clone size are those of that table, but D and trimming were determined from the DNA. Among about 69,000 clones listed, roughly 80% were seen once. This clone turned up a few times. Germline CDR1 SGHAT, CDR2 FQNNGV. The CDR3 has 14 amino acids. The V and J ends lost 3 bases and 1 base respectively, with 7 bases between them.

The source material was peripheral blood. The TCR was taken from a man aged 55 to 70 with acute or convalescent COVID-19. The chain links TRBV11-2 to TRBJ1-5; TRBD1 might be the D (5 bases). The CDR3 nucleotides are TGTGCCAGCAGCTTGGCAGGGAGCAATCAGCCCCAGCATTTT. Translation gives CASSLAGSNQPQHF.